The clone carrying this T cell receptor (beta chain) was counted a few times. The sample comes from a study of blood T cells in healthy people across ages. CDR3 length: 15 amino acids. Germline-derived CDR1 and CDR2 are MNHEY and SVGAGI. V shed 8 bases and J shed 0 bases, with 13 bases lying between them. Alongside a J-beta primer mix, a sample-barcoded 5' primer served in a second PCR lasting about 7 to 12 cycles. Each cDNA molecule, via a template-switch adaptor with 12 random nucleotides, was tagged. One entry per CDR3 protein, called by TCRdb with MiXCR from the 5' RACE reads. The sample lists 650,000 to 700,000 distinct CDR3 sequences; around 52% were seen once.

The TCR originated in a woman of 80 years or more in good health. Sequencing used blood. The chain carries TRBV6-5 and TRBJ2-2; a weak D match, TRBD1 (6 bases). CDR3 in DNA: TGTGCCAGCTCGGACAGAAACGCGAACACCGGGGAGCTGTTTTTT. Protein: CASSDRNANTGELFF.